The 7 T cell receptor beta chains below were found in one sample sequenced in a study of molecular identifiers for immune sequencing clone quantification. TCRdb ran MiXCR on the PCR reads and lists one entry per CDR3 protein. The sample holds 600,000 to 650,000 distinct CDR3 sequences; less than 20% are singletons and the top ten take roughly 0.85%. Sequenced sample: naive CD8+ T cells from blood, with Jurkat cell RNA spiked in. Noted subset: FACS-sorted CD8+CD4-CCR7+CD45RA+ naive T cells. These receptors came from a human donor in good health. Some libraries in this study had Jurkat cell RNA spiked in.

At least ten counts were recorded for this clonotype. The chain recombines TRBV7-8 with TRBJ2-5; 8 positions agree with TRBD1. J gave up 0 bases and V 5 bases, and 8 bases lay outside the gene matches. This CDR3 contains 16 residues. Per the germline V gene, CDR1 is SGHVS and CDR2 is FQNEAQ. CDR3: CASSHRQGTYQETQYF. The CDR3 coding sequence is TGTGCCAGCAGCCATAGACAGGGGACGTACCAAGAGACCCAGTACTTC.

This clonotype was picked up many times. This sequence joins TRBV20-1 and TRBJ1-2; no reliable D call. The CDR3 is 16 amino acids. Trimming removed 2 bases at V and 0 bases at J, with 16 bases between. Germline lookup yields CDR1 DFQATT and CDR2 SNEGSKA (reference sequence). The CDR3 coding sequence is TGCAGTGCTAGACTCCCCCGAGGGTACACTAACTATGGCTACACCTTC. Translation: CSARLPRGYTNYGYTF.

Comment on this clonotype: Possible read error: a much larger clone is one base away. The chain combines TRBV2 with TRBJ2-5, with TRBD2 matching over 7 bases. The germline V gene has CDR1 SNHLY and CDR2 FYNNEI. The CDR3 runs to 14 residues. Trimming removed 8 bases from V and 5 bases from J; junction bases left unmatched: 11. The CDR3 region is CASLADTRSETQYF. CDR3 bases: TGTGCCAGCCTAGCGGACACCCGGTCCGAGACCCAGTACTTC.

This clonotype was observed at least ten times. The chain links TRBV6-2 or TRBV6-3 to TRBJ2-3; 11 nucleotides agree with TRBD1. The CDR3 loop spans 16 amino acids. Trimming removed 5 bases from V and 4 bases from J; junction bases left unmatched: 8. Germline V gene sequence: CDR1 MNHEY, CDR2 SVGEGT. The CDR3: CASSPWTGGVPDTQYF. For the CDR3, the DNA is TGTGCCAGCAGTCCGTGGACAGGGGGCGTCCCAGATACGCAGTATTTT.

This chain connects TRBV10-3 to TRBJ2-7, with 7 bases identical to TRBD2. The CDR3 is 14 amino acids. The junction had 3 bases not matched to a gene; V was cut back by 2 bases and J by 2 bases. Looked up from germline, CDR1 is ENHRY and CDR2 is SYGVKD. The CDR3 DNA follows: TGTGCCATCAGTGAGGGGGGGGAGCCCTACGAGCAGTACTTC. It translates to CAISEGGEPYEQYF.

In its sample, this clonotype was seen many times. This rearrangement joins TRBV30 to TRBJ2-5; TRBD2 matches at 12 bases. The CDR3 is made up of 14 amino acids. Germline V gene sequence: CDR1 GTSNPN, CDR2 SVGIG (reference sequence). J lost 5 bases, V lost 1 base, and 2 bases had no gene match. The CDR3 DNA reads as TGTGCCTGGAGTGAGACTAGCGGGAGTGAGACCCAGTACTTC. It specifies CAWSETSGSETQYF. Drawing the rest from reference TRBV30 and TRBJ2-5, the complete variable domain is SQTIHQWPATLVQPVGSPLSLECTVEGTSNPNLYWYRQAAGRGLQLLFYSVGIGQISSEVPQNLSASRPQDRQFILSSKKLLLSDSGFYLCAWSETSGSETQYFGPGTRLLVL.

There are many counts of this clonotype. V usage is TRBV5-4 and J usage is TRBJ2-3, with 13 bases fitting TRBD2. There are 15 residues in the CDR3. Germline V gene sequence: CDR1 SGHNT, CDR2 YYREEE (reference sequence). J lost 4 bases, V lost 5 bases, and 4 bases had no gene match. CDR3 in amino acids: CASRLAGGPPDTQYF. The CDR3, as DNA: TGTGCCAGCAGACTAGCGGGGGGGCCCCCAGATACGCAGTATTTT.